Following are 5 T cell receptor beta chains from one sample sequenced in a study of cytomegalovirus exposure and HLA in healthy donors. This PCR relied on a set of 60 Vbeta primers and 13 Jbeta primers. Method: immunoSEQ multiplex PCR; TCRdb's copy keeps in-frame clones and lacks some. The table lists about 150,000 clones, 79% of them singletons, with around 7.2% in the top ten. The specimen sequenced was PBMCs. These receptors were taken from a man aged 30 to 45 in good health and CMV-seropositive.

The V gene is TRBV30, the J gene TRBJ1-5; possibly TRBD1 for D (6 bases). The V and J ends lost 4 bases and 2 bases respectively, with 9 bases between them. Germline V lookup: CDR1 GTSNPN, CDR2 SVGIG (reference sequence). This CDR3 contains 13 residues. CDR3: CAWKGVGNQPQHF. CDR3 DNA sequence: TGTGCCTGGAAGGGGGTGGGCAATCAGCCCCAGCATTTT.

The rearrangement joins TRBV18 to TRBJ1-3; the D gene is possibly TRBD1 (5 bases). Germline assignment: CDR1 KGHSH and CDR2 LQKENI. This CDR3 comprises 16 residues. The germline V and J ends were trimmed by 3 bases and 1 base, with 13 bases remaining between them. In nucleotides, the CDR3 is TGTGCCAGCTCACCGGGGCTTGATCGATCTGGAAACACCATATATTTT. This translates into CASSPGLDRSGNTIYF. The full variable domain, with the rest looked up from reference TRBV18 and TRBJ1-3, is NAGVMQNPRHLVRRRGQEARLRCSPMKGHSHVYWYRQLPEEGLKFMVYLQKENIIDESGMPKERFSAEFPKEGPSILRIQQVVRGDSAAYFCASSPGLDRSGNTIYFGEGSWLTVV.

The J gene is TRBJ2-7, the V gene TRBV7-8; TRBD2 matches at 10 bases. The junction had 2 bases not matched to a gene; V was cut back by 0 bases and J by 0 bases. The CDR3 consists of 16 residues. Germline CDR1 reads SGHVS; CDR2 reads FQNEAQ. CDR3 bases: TGTGCCAGCAGCTTAGCCGGGACTAGCGTCTCCTACGAGCAGTACTTC. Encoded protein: CASSLAGTSVSYEQYF.

CDR3 region: CASSLDLNTEAFF. The CDR3 region has the DNA TGTGCCAGCAGTTTGGACTTAAACACTGAAGCTTTCTTT. V usage is TRBV28 and J usage is TRBJ1-1; the D is unclear. The CDR3 is 13 amino acids. Germline V lookup: CDR1 MDHEN, CDR2 SYDVKM. Trimming shortened V by 3 bases and J by 2 bases, and 7 bases separated the two germline ends. Full variable domain (missing parts from reference TRBV28 and TRBJ1-1): DVKVTQSSRYLVKRTGEKVFLECVQDMDHENMFWYRQDPGLGLRLIYFSYDVKMKEKGDIPEGYSVSREKKERFSLILESASTNQTSMYLCASSLDLNTEAFFGQGTRLTVV.

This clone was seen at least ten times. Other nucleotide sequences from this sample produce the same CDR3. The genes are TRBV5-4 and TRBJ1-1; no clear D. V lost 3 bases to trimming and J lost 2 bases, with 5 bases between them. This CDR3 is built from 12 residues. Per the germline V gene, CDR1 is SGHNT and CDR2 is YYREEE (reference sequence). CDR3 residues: CASSSSNTEAFF. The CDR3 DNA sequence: TGTGCCAGCAGCTCCAGTAACACTGAAGCTTTCTTT.